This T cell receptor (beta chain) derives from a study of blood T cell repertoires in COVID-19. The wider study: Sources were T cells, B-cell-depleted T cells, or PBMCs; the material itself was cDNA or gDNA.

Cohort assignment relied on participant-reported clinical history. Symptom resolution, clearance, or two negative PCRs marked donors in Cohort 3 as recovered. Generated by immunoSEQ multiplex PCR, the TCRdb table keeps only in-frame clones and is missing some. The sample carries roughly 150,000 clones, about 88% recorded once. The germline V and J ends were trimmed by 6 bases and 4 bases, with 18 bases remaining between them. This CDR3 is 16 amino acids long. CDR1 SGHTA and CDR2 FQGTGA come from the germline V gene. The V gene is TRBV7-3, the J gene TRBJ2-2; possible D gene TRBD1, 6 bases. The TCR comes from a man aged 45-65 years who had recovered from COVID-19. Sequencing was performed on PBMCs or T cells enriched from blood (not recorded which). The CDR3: CASSFISTGSTGELFF. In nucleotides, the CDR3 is TGTGCCAGCAGTTTCATATCTACAGGGTCCACCGGGGAGCTGTTTTTT.